These T cell receptor beta chains were read from a single sample in a study of spatial heterogeneity in lung cancer. TCRdb fed the 5' RACE reads into MiXCR, producing one record per CDR3 protein. The profile shows 95,000 or so distinct CDR3 sequences, under 9% of them singletons. The specimen was PBMCs, collected at surgery. Receptors were obtained from a male donor with early-stage non-small cell lung cancer. Each CDR3 is given with its conserved first and last residue. The D gene is left open where the match is weak. Some rows mark clone size as missing; the rest say once, few, many or name a class of expanded clone.

d_gene,abundance,j_gene,len,v_gene,CDR3nt,CDR3aa
NA,NA,TRBJ2-7,13,TRBV7-2,TGTGCCAGCAGCTCAGGAGGGAGATACGAGCAGTACTTC,CASSSGGRYEQYF
NA,many,TRBJ1-1,14,TRBV30,TGTGCCTGGAGTTTCGGCCCCGGGGGCACTGAAGCTTTCTTT,CAWSFGPGGTEAFF
NA,few,TRBJ2-1,15,TRBV7-9,TGTGCCAGCAGCTGGAGGGCGAGCTCCTACAATGAGCAGTTCTTC,CASSWRASSYNEQFF
TRBD1,few,TRBJ2-6,17,TRBV6-5,TGTGCCAGCAGAACCGGGACAGGGGGTTCTGGGGCCAACGTCCTGACTTTC,CASRTGTGGSGANVLTF
NA,NA,TRBJ2-1,11,TRBV6-8,TGTGCCAGCAGTTGGGAGAGCGAGCAGTTCTTC,CASSWESEQFF
NA,many,TRBJ1-4,18,TRBV7-9,TGTGCCAGCAGCTCGAGGACATCCAAGGGGGCAACTAATGAAAAACTGTTTTTT,CASSSRTSKGATNEKLFF
TRBD1,NA,TRBJ1-4,14,TRBV3-1,TGTGCCAGCAGCTACCCCGGGACAGCTGAAAAACTGTTTTTT,CASSYPGTAEKLFF
NA,few,TRBJ1-4,13,TRBV10-2,TGCGCCAGCCTGAGGGGGGCTGGGGAAAAACTGTTTTTT,CASLRGAGEKLFF
NA,few,TRBJ2-6,13,TRBV12-3/TRBV12-4,TGTGCCAGCAGCCCCGGGGGGGCCAACGTCCTGACTTTC,CASSPGGANVLTF
TRBD2,NA,TRBJ2-1,18,TRBV28,TGTGCCAGCAGGGGAGGGACTAGCGGGCCCAACTCCTACAATGAGCAGTTCTTC,CASRGGTSGPNSYNEQFF
NA,few,TRBJ2-2,15,TRBV9,TGTGCCAGCAGCGTAGAATCAGGGGTCACCGGGGAGCTGTTTTTT,CASSVESGVTGELFF